The 4 T cell receptor beta chains in this list originate from one sample, sequenced in a study of cytomegalovirus exposure and HLA in healthy donors. The PCR employed 60 Vbeta primers together with 13 Jbeta primers. Libraries were prepared by immunoSEQ multiplex PCR; TCRdb keeps only in-frame clonotypes and omits some of them. The table lists around 110,000 clones, approximately 79% of them singletons. What was sequenced was PBMCs. The receptors stem from a man in his fifties or sixties in good health and CMV-seronegative.

The V gene is TRBV6-5, the J gene TRBJ2-1; D perhaps matches TRBD1 (6 bases). Trimming pared 4 bases from V and 10 bases from J, leaving 11 bases between. The germline CDR1 and CDR2 sequences are MNHEY and SVGAGI. The CDR3 has 12 residues. CDR3 loop: CASSSRGREQFF. The CDR3, as DNA: TGTGCCAGCAGTTCCAGGGGTAGGGAGCAGTTCTTC.

The chain employs TRBV5-1 and TRBJ1-2; D is perhaps TRBD1 (5 bases). V shed 0 bases and J shed 8 bases, with 11 bases lying between them. From germline, CDR1 is SGHRS and CDR2 YFSETQ. CDR3 length equals 13 residues. The CDR3: CASSLDPGLGYTF. The CDR3 DNA is TGCGCCAGCAGCTTGGATCCAGGGCTCGGCTACACCTTC.

This clone turned up a few times. This chain's CDR3 is CASSDSQGISYEQYF. The CDR3 region has the DNA TGTGCCAGCAGTGACTCACAGGGGATCTCCTACGAGCAGTACTTC. The gene calls are TRBV25-1 and TRBJ2-7; 7 bases agree with TRBD1. After removal of 3 bases from V and 0 bases from J, the junction contained 5 bases not matched to a gene. CDR1 MGHDK and CDR2 SYGVNS come from the germline V gene. The CDR3 loop spans 15 amino acids.

The J gene is TRBJ1-5, the V gene TRBV7-7; D is uncertain. Trimming left V 1 base short and J 4 bases short, with 5 bases between. This CDR3 comprises 13 residues. Germline V gene sequence: CDR1 SSHAT, CDR2 FNYEAQ (reference sequence). The CDR3 coding sequence is TGTGCCAGCAGCTTAGGGCCGAATCAGCCCCAGCATTTT. Its translation: CASSLGPNQPQHF.